These 27 T cell receptor beta chains originate from one sample sequenced in a study of neurological immune-mediated disorders. TCRdb re-derived calls from the 5' RACE reads in MiXCR, one entry per CDR3 protein. The sample lists some 14,000 distinct CDR3 sequences, 6.5% to 8% occurring once. The sequenced material came from CD8+ T cells from blood. The receptors derive from a woman aged 40 to 50 in good health.

This clonotype appeared many times. The rearrangement links TRBV20-1 to TRBJ2-1; 7 bases are shared with TRBD2. The CDR3 spans 10 residues. Germline assignment: CDR1 DFQATT and CDR2 SNEGSKA (reference sequence). The CDR3 reads CGGVMDEQFF. CDR3 nucleotides: TGCGGGGGGGTCATGGATGAGCAGTTCTTC.

This clonotype was found many times. It may be a read error: a sequence one base away is much more abundant. The chain links TRBV5-1 to TRBJ1-1; D gene unclear. Per the germline V gene, CDR1 is SGHRS and CDR2 is YFSETQ. CDR3 length equals 14 residues. This CDR3 reads CANSLEQKGTEAFF. The CDR3 DNA reads TGCGCCAACAGCTTGGAACAGAAAGGGACTGAAGCTTTCTTT.

This clonotype was recorded at least ten times. CDR3 in amino acids: CSARERESSRYEQYF. The CDR3 bases are TGCAGTGCTAGAGAGAGGGAGAGCTCAAGGTACGAGCAGTACTTC. The genes are TRBV20-1 and TRBJ2-7; D is possibly TRBD2 (5 bases). Between the trimmed V and J ends, which lost 0 bases and 4 bases, there was a span of 16 bases. Per the germline V gene, CDR1 is DFQATT and CDR2 is SNEGSKA (reference sequence). This CDR3 region has 15 residues.

This clonotype was detected many times. V gene TRBV29-1 combines with J gene TRBJ2-1; 12 bases are shared with TRBD1. From germline, CDR1 is SQVTM and CDR2 ANQGSEA. This CDR3 spans 13 amino acids. The V gene end was trimmed by 6 bases and the J gene end by 8 bases; junction bases not matched to a gene: 5. CDR3 nucleotide sequence: TGCAGCGTCCCGGGACAGGGGGCAGATGAGCAGTTCTTC. Protein product: CSVPGQGADEQFF.

This clonotype has ten or more counts. The V and J genes are TRBV27 and TRBJ1-1, with D possibly TRBD1 on 6 matching bases. The CDR3 contains 14 residues. CDR1 and CDR2 from the germline V gene are MNHEY and SMNVEV (reference sequence). The V end lost 3 bases, the J end lost 4 bases, and 12 bases lay between the germline ends. CDR3 sequence: CASSFLGGGTEAFF. Written as DNA, the CDR3 is TGTGCCAGCAGTTTCCTGGGAGGGGGCACTGAAGCTTTCTTT.

This clonotype occurred many times. The chain uses TRBV7-6 and TRBJ1-3; D not resolved. The CDR3 extends over 14 amino acids. V gave up 1 base and J gave up 11 bases, with 15 bases separating them. Germline V gene lookup returns CDR1 SGHVS and CDR2 FNYEAQ. The CDR3 protein is CASSLEGSVSSIYF. CDR3 DNA sequence: TGTGCCAGCAGCTTAGAGGGCAGTGTTTCGTCCATATATTTT.

This clonotype was detected ten times or more. V is TRBV7-2 and J is TRBJ1-1; D remains unclear. The CDR3 spans 13 residues. CDR1 is SGHTA, CDR2 FQGNSA, per germline. V was shortened by 5 bases and J by 8 bases, with 15 bases between the two germline ends. CDR3 sequence: CASSPDTIIEAFF. As DNA, the CDR3 is TGTGCCAGCAGCCCCGACACCATCATAGAAGCTTTCTTT.

This clonotype is labeled medium-sized. The chain carries TRBV3-1 and TRBJ2-1; D may be TRBD1 or TRBD2 (6 bases each). The germline CDR1 and CDR2 sequences are LGHDT and YNNKEL (reference sequence). The CDR3 totals 16 residues. Deletions cut 0 bases from V and 0 bases from J, with 9 bases between. CDR3 sequence: CASSQDRGGSYNEQFF. CDR3 DNA sequence: TGTGCCAGCAGCCAAGACAGGGGAGGCTCCTACAATGAGCAGTTCTTC.

Ten or more counts support this clonotype. The V and J genes are TRBV20-1 and TRBJ2-1; 8 bases are a match to TRBD2. Unmatched junction bases numbered 3, after V lost 5 bases and J lost 0 bases. Germline CDR1 is DFQATT and CDR2 is SNEGSKA (reference sequence). The CDR3 is 14 amino acids. The CDR3 sequence: CSAESGSSYNEQFF. The CDR3 DNA follows: TGCAGTGCTGAAAGCGGGAGCTCCTACAATGAGCAGTTCTTC.

This clonotype was seen many times. The chain joins TRBV6-2 or TRBV6-3 to TRBJ1-1; 7 bases are a match to TRBD1. Germline CDR1 and CDR2: MNHEY and SVGEGT. There are 11 residues in the CDR3. V gave up 6 bases and J gave up 10 bases; unmatched junction bases: 5. In DNA, the CDR3 is TGTGCCAGCAGGACAGGGTATGGAGCTTTCTTT. This gives the protein CASRTGYGAFF.

This clonotype was seen repeatedly, ten times or more. V and J are TRBV7-2 and TRBJ2-1; no firm D call. The V gene's germline CDR1 is SGHTA and CDR2 FQGNSA. This CDR3 comprises 15 residues. V lost 3 bases and J lost 1, with 10 bases in between. CDR3 coding DNA: TGTGCCAGCAGCTTGGTGGATGCTTCCTACAATGAGCAGTTCTTC. This gives the protein CASSLVDASYNEQFF.

In this sample, this clonotype turned up many times. This sequence joins TRBV27 and TRBJ2-7; D gene uncertain. The germline V and J ends were trimmed by 4 bases and 2 bases, with 12 bases remaining between them. Germline V CDR1 and CDR2: MNHEY, SMNVEV (reference sequence). The CDR3 length is 14 residues. CDR3 sequence reads: CASSYGRQTYEQYF. DNA for the CDR3: TGTGCCAGCAGTTATGGGCGGCAGACCTACGAGCAGTACTTC.

On this clonotype: A junction boundary mismatches the germline segment, possibly from a read error. V gene TRBV27 combines with J gene TRBJ2-7; D is perhaps TRBD1 or TRBD2 (5 bases each). This CDR3 comprises 15 residues. The germline CDR1 and CDR2 sequences are MNHEY and SMNVEV (reference sequence). CDR3 DNA: TGTGCCAGCAGTGAGGTAGCAGGGTCACCCGGGGAGCTGTACTTC. Protein sequence: CASSEVAGSPGELYF.

By its share, this clonotype is medium-sized. V usage is TRBV12-3 or TRBV12-4 and J usage is TRBJ1-1, with D possibly being TRBD1 (6 bases). The V end was cut by 4 bases, the J end by 10 bases, with 13 bases between. CDR3 size: 12 residues. Written as DNA, the CDR3 is TGTGCCAGCAGTTCCGACAGGCGACTAGCTTTCTTT. Translation: CASSSDRRLAFF.

In this sample, this clonotype turned up many times. V usage is TRBV2 and J usage is TRBJ2-1; D possibly corresponds to TRBD1 (6 bases). In germline, CDR1 is SNHLY, CDR2 FYNNEI. This CDR3 comprises 14 residues. V lost 9 bases to trimming and J lost 4 bases, with 16 bases between them. CDR3 amino acids: CASNRVGHYNEQFF. CDR3 DNA: TGTGCCAGTAACAGGGTCGGCCATTACAATGAGCAGTTCTTC.

This clonotype was seen ten or more times. This sequence joins TRBV4-1 and TRBJ2-7; D not resolved. This CDR3 comprises 13 residues. The V and J ends lost 1 base and 0 bases respectively, with 4 bases between them. The germline CDR1 and CDR2 sequences are MGHRA and YSYEKL. DNA of the CDR3: TGCGCCAGCAGCCAAGCCAGCTCCTACGAGCAGTACTTC. Translated: CASSQASSYEQYF.

Ten or more counts support this clonotype. This chain uses TRBV5-1 with TRBJ2-7; D remains unclear. Germline values: CDR1 SGHRS, CDR2 YFSETQ. The V and J ends lost 5 bases and 3 bases respectively, with 6 bases between them. The CDR3 is 11 residues long. For the CDR3, the DNA is TGCGCCAGCAGGAGGAGCTACGAGCAGTACTTC. Translation: CASRRSYEQYF.

The table lists this clonotype with many counts. The V gene is TRBV6-1, the J gene TRBJ2-1; D ambiguous. The length of the CDR3 is 11 residues. V lost 6 bases to trimming and J lost 4 bases, with 4 bases between them. Germline values: CDR1 MNHNS, CDR2 SASEGT. CDR3 sequence reads: CASRSYNEQFF. The CDR3 DNA reads as TGTGCCAGCAGGTCTTACAATGAGCAGTTCTTC.

This clonotype was seen repeatedly, ten times or more. The J gene is TRBJ2-3, the V gene TRBV2; 10 bases are a match to TRBD2. Germline V CDR1 and CDR2: SNHLY, FYNNEI. Trimming cost V 7 bases and J 2 bases; bases outside gene matches: 6. The CDR3 runs 15 residues. The CDR3 nucleotides read TGTGCCAGCAAAGAGACTAGCGGGTACACAGATACGCAGTATTTT. It codes for CASKETSGYTDTQYF.

This clonotype was seen repeatedly, ten times or more. The chain carries TRBV15 and TRBJ1-5; D not resolved. Trimming cost V 0 bases and J 5 bases, with 11 bases left between them. The V gene's germline CDR1 is LNHNV and CDR2 YYDKDF (reference sequence). CDR3 size: 15 residues. The CDR3 here is CATSRDRPRDQPQHF. The CDR3 DNA follows: TGTGCCACCAGCAGAGATCGGCCCAGAGATCAGCCCCAGCATTTT.

This clonotype was observed at least ten times. In DNA form, the CDR3 reads TGCAGCGCGGGGGCAGCTTACAATGAGCAGTTCTTC. Its protein product is CSAGAAYNEQFF. The chain links TRBV29-1 to TRBJ2-1; D tentatively reads TRBD1 or TRBD2 (6 bases each). CDR1 is SQVTM and CDR2 is ANQGSEA in the germline V gene. This CDR3 is 12 amino acids long. Trimming cost V 7 bases and J 4 bases, with 11 bases left between them.

This clonotype was detected a few times. The rearrangement joins TRBV11-2 to TRBJ2-7; TRBD2 might be the D (6 bases). V was clipped by 3 bases and J by 5 bases, with 11 bases between them. CDR3 length: 13 residues. The germline gives CDR1 SGHAT, CDR2 FQNNGV. The CDR3 sequence: CASSFGPGDEQYF. Here the CDR3 DNA reads TGTGCCAGCAGCTTCGGTCCGGGGGACGAGCAGTACTTC.

This clonotype was recorded at least ten times. V and J are TRBV3-1 and TRBJ2-2, with D perhaps TRBD1 or TRBD2 (5 bases each). CDR1 is LGHDT, CDR2 YNNKEL, per germline (reference sequence). Between the trimmed V and J ends, which lost 1 base and 5 bases, there was a span of 11 bases. This CDR3 contains 15 residues. The CDR3 sequence: CASSQAGTGTGELFF. DNA of the CDR3: TGTGCCAGCAGCCAAGCTGGGACGGGGACCGGGGAGCTGTTTTTT.

The sample holds many counts of this clonotype. The chain links TRBV28 to TRBJ2-4, with a possible D match to TRBD2 (6 bases). The germline gives CDR1 MDHEN, CDR2 SYDVKM. The CDR3 runs to 12 residues. The CDR3 DNA sequence: TGTGCGGTACTTGGGAGGATTGGGATTCAGTACTTC. As protein: CAVLGRIGIQYF.

Many counts were recorded for this clonotype. The genes are TRBV12-3 or TRBV12-4 and TRBJ1-1; 10 nucleotides match TRBD1. V shed 6 bases and J 7 bases; nucleotides not matched to a gene: 20. This CDR3 is 18 amino acids long. DNA for the CDR3: TGTGCCAGCAGGGCTCGGGGACAGGGGTCTAGATTTTACTTTGAAGCTTTCTTT. Encoded protein: CASRARGQGSRFYFEAFF.

This clonotype was picked up many times. The CDR3 region has the DNA TGCAGCGTTGAGGCCAAAAACATTCAGTACTTC. Protein product: CSVEAKNIQYF. This chain links TRBV29-1 with TRBJ2-4, with D hard to call. V was pared by 3 bases and J by 1 base, with 1 base between. The CDR3 totals 11 residues. Germline V gene data show CDR1 as SQVTM and CDR2 as ANQGSEA.

In this sample, this clonotype turned up many times. The J gene is TRBJ1-5, the V gene TRBV4-1; D is perhaps TRBD1 (6 bases). The germline gives CDR1 MGHRA, CDR2 YSYEKL. The CDR3 runs 14 residues. V lost 3 bases and J lost 4, with 10 bases in between. CDR3 in amino acids: CASSHPDSNQPQHF. The CDR3 nucleotides are TGCGCCAGCAGCCACCCGGACAGTAATCAGCCCCAGCATTTT.